This passage covers 5 T cell receptor beta chains from one sample sequenced in a study of cytomegalovirus exposure and HLA in healthy donors (dated by TCRdb to the late 2010s). Libraries were made using the immunoSEQ multiplex PCR assay. A mixture of 60 forward primers for TCR Vbeta segments and 13 reverse primers for TCR Jbeta segments was used in the multiplex PCR. TCRdb retrieved this table from immuneACCESS and kept in-frame rearrangements only. Not all clones are present; in checked studies, unresolved V genes account for under half, and no reason is known for the remainder. The sample's table lists a count of about 150,000 clones. Clones ranked in the top ten supply 2% to 2.5% of the sample. Sequencing was carried out using PBMCs. The source is a man under 40 in good health and CMV-seronegative.

The V call is TRBV9, the J call TRBJ2-6; unclear D gene. The CDR3 consists of 17 residues. The V gene's germline CDR1 is SGDLS and CDR2 YYNGEE. V lost 2 bases and J 1 base, leaving 13 bases between the germline ends. This CDR3 is CASSVWAQPSGANVLTF. CDR3 sequence (DNA): TGTGCCAGCAGCGTTTGGGCCCAACCTTCTGGGGCCAACGTCCTGACTTTC.

J is TRBJ1-1 and V is TRBV29-1; no firm D call. The germline V and J ends were trimmed by 5 bases and 8 bases, with 12 bases remaining between them. CDR3 length equals 11 residues. Germline V gene sequence: CDR1 SQVTM, CDR2 ANQGSEA. DNA of the CDR3: TGCAGCGTTCGAGGGATTAACGAAGCTTTCTTT. It translates to CSVRGINEAFF.

The V gene is TRBV5-1, the J gene TRBJ2-7; 9 positions agree with TRBD1. There are 14 residues in the CDR3. Germline CDR1 SGHRS, CDR2 YFSETQ. Trimming at V came to 4 bases and at J to 2 bases, leaving 4 bases not matched to a gene. CDR3 loop: CASSPGQGAYEQYF. The CDR3 nucleotides read TGCGCCAGCAGCCCGGGACAGGGTGCCTACGAGCAGTACTTC.

The rearrangement joins TRBV19 to TRBJ1-2; TRBD1 might be the D (5 bases). The V end was cut by 3 bases, the J end by 3 bases, with 23 bases between. The germline V gene has CDR1 LNHDA and CDR2 SQIVND (reference sequence). The CDR3 consists of 18 residues. This CDR3 reads CASSIMATTRAGYYGYTF. CDR3 DNA: TGTGCCAGTAGTATTATGGCCACCACCAGGGCGGGATACTATGGCTACACCTTC.

The V and J genes are TRBV27 and TRBJ2-7; 10 bases fit TRBD1. CDR3 length: 14 amino acids. The ends lost 8 bases at V and 5 bases at J; junction bases unmatched: 9. Germline loops: CDR1 MNHEY, CDR2 SMNVEV (reference sequence). CDR3 region: CASSTRDRGDEQYF. In DNA form, the CDR3 reads TGTGCCAGCTCAACCCGGGACAGGGGAGACGAGCAGTACTTC.